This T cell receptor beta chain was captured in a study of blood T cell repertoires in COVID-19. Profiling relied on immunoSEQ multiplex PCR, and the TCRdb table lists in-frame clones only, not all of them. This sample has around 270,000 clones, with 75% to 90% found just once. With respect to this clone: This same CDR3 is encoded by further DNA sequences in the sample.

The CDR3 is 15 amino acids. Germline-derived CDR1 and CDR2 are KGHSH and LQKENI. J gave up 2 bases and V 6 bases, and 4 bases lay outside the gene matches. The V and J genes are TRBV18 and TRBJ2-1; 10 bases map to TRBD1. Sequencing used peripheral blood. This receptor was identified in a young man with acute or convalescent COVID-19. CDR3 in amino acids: CASSPGQGPYNEQFF. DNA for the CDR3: TGTGCCAGCTCCCCGGGACAGGGGCCCTACAATGAGCAGTTCTTC.